This T cell receptor beta chain was identified in a study of cytomegalovirus exposure and HLA in healthy donors listed by TCRdb under 2017. Regarding the study in general: An earlier analysis of approximately 640 of the donors reported about 250 Gb of sequence data and 117 million unique TCR beta sequences from about 200 million T cells. Roughly 300 gigabases of sequencing data and 78 million or so unique TCR sequences were included in an early release covering over 600 HLA-typed donors. Of the approximately 400 genotyped donors, about 80% fell in the genetic ancestry cluster associated with self-reported Caucasian donors. The aim of the study was to test whether cataloging public T cell receptors could identify signatures of past pathogen exposure. The study profiled the T cell repertoires of hundreds of subjects by immunosequencing and related them to cytomegalovirus serostatus. Along with the roughly 670-subject first cohort, a separate validation cohort of over 90 different subjects was used. To predict cytomegalovirus infection status, the study combined high-throughput TCR immunosequencing, statistical association of individual TCRs with disease status, and machine learning. A later analysis re-examined previously published TCR beta repertoires from more than 600 donors and added high-resolution HLA genotyping to investigate patterns of TCR occurrence. Rather than using new phenotypic data, the later analysis identified candidate immune exposures from TCR beta sequences and from how often those sequences occurred across donors. An earlier analysis of 587 of the donors used high-throughput TCR beta sequencing to judge whether each TCR beta V gene segment behaved as functional or pseudogenic. Donor age, sex, ethnicity and CMV serostatus were compiled alongside the repertoire data. A later genetic analysis used genome-wide SNP genotypes for about three fifths of the 666 donors, treating that subset as a discovery cohort. All discovery cohort repertoires had been generated on a single sequencing platform. HLA typing covered class I and class II loci at four-digit resolution. Typing coverage differed by locus: A, B, C, DRB1 and DQB1 were typed in roughly 620-640 donors, DQA1 in 522, DPA1 in 600 to 610, and DPB1 in around 440. Roughly five DR-DQ haplotypes were treated as single units for association and clustering because of strong linkage in the cohort. Among a few hundred genotyped donors of the cohort, an average of around 240,000 unique TCR beta nucleotide sequences were sequenced per donor, roughly 20% of them non-productive.

Overall study outcomes, separate from this receptor: A later genetic analysis associated a missense DCLRE1C variant with V-gene and J-gene trimming of TCR beta chains, and an independent cohort replicated the association. Correlated functional status among segregating V segments might be attributable to linkage disequilibrium, but an unknown experimental factor could not be ruled out. In a later analysis, HLA-associated TCR beta chains showed more clonal expansion and lower generation probabilities than non-associated chains that were equally common. Roughly uniform sequencing depth across donors was assumed in presence/absence analyses, although this assumption may not hold. An earlier analysis of around 600 of the donors showed that most TCR beta V segments appeared in productive rearrangements either about 90% or about 30% of the time, which broadly matched IMGT annotations. In this cohort, only TCR beta chains were sequenced, and detectable features were limited by the absence of alpha or paired-chain data. Specific HLA alleles were associated with 15,000 to 20,000 TCR beta sequences at a false discovery rate of 0.05 in a later analysis. Immune exposure information for the cohort was limited to CMV serostatus. Three of the identified cytomegalovirus-associated TCR beta chains were confirmed in vitro to be specific for cytomegalovirus antigens. A later analysis found that TCR association rates varied across HLA loci, with DRB1 alleles showing the most associated TCRs and HLA-C alleles the fewest. When HLA alleles, especially DR and DQ, strongly co-occurred, TCR associations were difficult to assign to individual alleles. According to a later analysis, most CMV-associated TCR beta chains appeared to be HLA-restricted, and the HLA associations seemed to be driven largely by CMV exposure. In the study, 150 to 200 TCR beta chains were listed as associated with cytomegalovirus. The authors suggested that the approach could potentially be extended to other disease states and immunological phenotypes. According to a later analysis, parvovirus B19, influenza, CMV and Epstein-Barr virus appeared linked to several top co-occurrence clusters. According to a later genetic analysis, donors in an Asian-associated ancestry cluster had fewer N-insertions in productive TCRs than the roughly 700-donor mean. The 87-base-pair reads could not distinguish some IMGT-functional V segments, including TRBV6-2 and TRBV6-3, so those segments were excluded. A cluster of highly shared sequence variants was judged likely to represent a technical artifact of the sequencing pipeline. A further reported finding was that TCR beta sequences accurately predicted the HLA-A and HLA-B alleles for most subjects in the first cohort. Because counts were too low, roughly 17 rarely observed V segments, including chromosome 9 orphons, were left out of the earlier analysis of over 550 of the donors. Most TCR sequences were observed very rarely across donors, whereas some public TCRs were present in many individuals. The classifier was reported to diagnose cytomegalovirus status with high specificity and sensitivity in both the original and validation cohorts. HLA typing was unavailable for some donors at each locus, so association tests used only the typed subset.

The cohort comprised several hundred healthy bone marrow donors. At the time of sampling, all cohort members were nominally healthy, though unrecorded immune exposures were likely present. The donor tested CMV seronegative and was one of the 352 seronegative cohort members. Each donor provided a peripheral blood sample, and peripheral blood mononuclear cells were used for TCR beta sequencing. The Qiagen DNeasy Blood Extraction Kit was used to extract genomic DNA from the blood cell samples. The germline V gene sets CDR1 to SGHTA and CDR2 to FQGNSA. The cysteine opens and the phenylalanine closes a CDR3 of 12 amino acids. The read is trimmed to its CDR3 DNA, 36 bases read in frame from base 1. Concerning this clone: The antigen this receptor binds is unknown. No base quality information exists; no much larger clone differs at one position.

Library creation used the immunoSEQ multiplex PCR assay. The multiplex PCR relied on a mix of 60 forward primers for TCR Vbeta segments and 13 reverse primers for TCR Jbeta segments. A multiplex PCR assay on genomic DNA amplified the CDR3 region of rearranged TCR beta genes. On the Illumina HiSeq System, the amplified TCR beta libraries were sequenced as 87-base-pair reads. Per the authors' processing: A later analysis tallied 80 million to 95 million unique TCR beta chains across the 666 repertoires, and around 9.9 million of those chains were shared by two or more donors. Raw reads were error-corrected and collapsed into unique sequences with a nearest-neighbor algorithm that merged closely related sequences to remove PCR and sequencing errors. Alignment of CDR3 sequences to IMGT reference sequences was used to assign V, D and J gene segments. Each retained sequence needed at least a six-nucleotide match to both a V gene segment and a J gene segment. A rearrangement was called productive if the CDR3 had no stop codons and remained in frame with V and J, and every other rearrangement was called non-productive. Following IMGT convention, CDR3 was defined as the stretch from the second conserved V-encoded cysteine up to the conserved J-encoded phenylalanine. The earlier analysis of around 640 of the donors excluded sequences that lacked an unambiguous match to a single V gene segment. In an earlier analysis of several hundred of the donors, V segments were called functional above 56.7% productive rearrangements and were called segregating when the between-donor standard deviation exceeded 5%. To diagnose cytomegalovirus status from the catalog of TCR beta chain sequences, a statistical classification framework was built. In a later analysis, TCR nucleotide sequences were compared against IMGT/GENE-DB human TR gene sequences so that V and J genes could be assigned. A later analysis assigned CDR3 sequences and most-parsimonious VDJ recombination scenarios with the TCRdist pipeline. In a later analysis, each TCR beta chain was defined by its CDR3 amino acid sequence together with its V-gene family, and reads without a unique V-gene family were excluded. As a way to deal with suspected cross-contamination and a sequencing artifact, a later analysis dropped approximately 570 nucleotide sequences that were highly shared and had low generation probability. In a later analysis, a clonal expansion index was calculated for each public chain from normalized within-repertoire ranks of inferred template counts. Generation probabilities in a later analysis came from a VDJ recombination model fitted to out-of-frame rearrangements, and those results were checked against IGoR. Hypergeometric tests were used in a later analysis to score TCR-TCR, TCR-HLA and TCR-CMV co-occurrence, with a repertoire-size bias correction applied to the TCR pairs. To estimate false discovery rates, a later analysis permuted the HLA or CMV assignments 20 times. A later analysis grouped co-occurring TCRs with DBSCAN, adding TCRdist sequence similarity when clustering within HLA-allele-positive subsets. For co-occurrence clustering, repertoires with fewer than 30,000 or more than 120,000 public chains were excluded, along with four to six repertoires with anomalous nucleotide sharing. Imported from immuneACCESS, the table was reduced by TCRdb to in-frame sequences with V and J called. These copies leave out some clones; in studies compared against another copy, an unresolved V gene accounts for under half, and the cause of the remainder is not known. The D gene and trimming were derived from the DNA, and the V and J assignments and clone size from that table. The sample has 110,000 or so clones on record, about four fifths of them singletons. Together, the top ten hold 2% to 2.5% of the sample.

The receptor's source is a woman aged 40-49 years in good health and CMV-seronegative. The receptor chain draws on TRBV7-2 and TRBJ2-5, with TRBD2 as a weak D call on 7 bases. The J call may not be correct, given that the DNA end is closer to TRBJ2-7. The sequencing input was PBMCs. Read as DNA, the sequence is TGTGCCAGCAGCTCTGGGGGGGCCGAGCAGTACTTC. Its amino acids are CASSSGGAEQYF.